This T cell receptor beta chain was sequenced in a study of shared clonotypes between healthy human individuals. The overall study: Used for every donor were three CD4 naive, three CD4 memory, two CD8 naive and one CD8 memory plate.

Assay used: immunoSEQ multiplex PCR; TCRdb lists only in-frame clones, some missing. Of around 1,100,000 clones listed, approximately 75% were seen once; the top ten hold more than 0.85%. V lost 7 bases, J lost 1 base, and 10 bases lay in between. There are 13 residues in the CDR3. The germline gives CDR1 LGHNT, CDR2 FRNRAP. J is TRBJ2-5 and V is TRBV12-5; no reliable D call. This receptor was identified in a man younger than 35 in good health. Some clones in this sample may be carry-over from other donors' samples. Sequenced input: memory CD4+ T cells from PBMCs. Documented subset: CD45RA-negative fraction. The CDR3 region is CASAPGSQETQYF. DNA for the CDR3: TGTGCTAGTGCCCCAGGCTCCCAAGAGACCCAGTACTTC. The whole variable domain, remainder taken from reference TRBV12-5 and TRBJ2-5, is DARVTQTPRHKVTEMGQEVTMRCQPILGHNTVFWYRQTMMQGLELLAYFRNRAPLDDSGMPKDRFSAEMPDATLATLKIQPSEPRDSAVYFCASAPGSQETQYFGPGTRLLVL.